This entry lists 16 T cell receptor beta chains sequenced from one sample in a study of T cells in Graves' hyperthyroidism and ophthalmopathy. The TCR beta CDR3 regions underwent amplification using RNA transcripts as the source. When the TCR CDR3 underwent first-round RT-PCR, the HTBI primer set was used. MiXCR, applied by TCRdb to the multiplex PCR reads, yields one record per CDR3 protein. The sample gives about 400,000 distinct CDR3 sequences, around 14% of which show up once; around a third is in the top ten. Specimen: blood. The receptor set was obtained from a woman in her twenties or thirties with Graves' hyperthyroidism.

The gene calls are TRBV5-6 and TRBJ2-2; D unclear. Germline V gene lookup returns CDR1 SGHDT and CDR2 YYEEEE. This CDR3 has 17 residues. Trimming shortened V by 0 bases and J by 0 bases, and 12 bases separated the two germline ends. The CDR3: CASSLDPTAANTGELFF. CDR3 in DNA: TGTGCCAGCAGCTTGGACCCCACAGCCGCGAACACCGGGGAGCTGTTTTTT.

At least ten counts were recorded for this clonotype. A read error may produce the germline difference seen at one junction end. The rearrangement uses TRBV7-9 and TRBJ2-7, with TRBD1 identical over 7 bases. The CDR3 is 14 residues long. Germline lookup yields CDR1 SEHNR and CDR2 FQNEAQ (reference sequence). The CDR3 protein is CASSQQGSSDEQYF. CDR3 bases: TGTGCCAGCAGCCAACAGGGGAGCTCCGACGAGCAGTACTTC.

This rearrangement joins TRBV11-2 to TRBJ2-3; D is perhaps TRBD1 (6 bases). V was cut by 1 base and J by 3 bases, with 23 bases left in between. The CDR3 spans 19 residues. CDR1 and CDR2 (germline): SGHAT, FQNNGV. CDR3 coding DNA: TGTGCCAGCAGCTTAGTTCTCGTCCGAGGGCCAGGGGAGACAGATACGCAGTATTTT. It translates to CASSLVLVRGPGETDTQYF.

This clonotype was recorded many times. The chain employs TRBV18 and TRBJ2-7; the match to TRBD2 covers 7 bases. This CDR3 region has 12 residues. V was clipped by 4 bases and J by 5 bases; unmatched bases: 2. Germline assignment: CDR1 KGHSH and CDR2 LQKENI. As DNA, the CDR3 is TGTGCCAGCTCACTTGCGGGAGACGAGCAGTACTTC. Protein sequence: CASSLAGDEQYF.

In its sample, this clonotype was seen many times. This rearrangement joins TRBV20-1 to TRBJ2-5; D perhaps matches TRBD2 (6 bases). This CDR3 has 11 amino acids. Germline values: CDR1 DFQATT, CDR2 SNEGSKA (reference sequence). V lost 3 bases to trimming and J lost 4 bases, with 6 bases between them. The CDR3 spells CSASSGETQYF. DNA of the CDR3: TGCAGTGCTAGTAGCGGAGAGACCCAGTACTTC.

This clonotype was seen many times. This rearrangement joins TRBV7-3 to TRBJ2-1; the match to TRBD1 covers 8 bases. The CDR3 is made up of 14 amino acids. With V trimmed by 4 bases and J by 4 bases, 3 bases remained unmatched. Per the germline V gene, CDR1 is SGHTA and CDR2 is FQGTGA. The CDR3 loop is CASSSDRDYNEQFF. The DNA of the CDR3 is TGTGCCAGCAGCTCGGACAGGGATTACAATGAGCAGTTCTTC.

This clonotype was counted only a few times. The gene calls are TRBV20-1 and TRBJ2-1; TRBD2 aligns across 7 bases. Germline V CDR1 and CDR2: DFQATT, SNEGSKA (reference sequence). The CDR3 has 16 amino acids. The V and J ends lost 3 bases and 0 bases, in that order; junction bases with no gene match: 8. The DNA of the CDR3 is TGCAGTGCTAGGCGTGGACTAGTCAGCTCCTACAATGAGCAGTTCTTC. It encodes CSARRGLVSSYNEQFF.

The chain joins TRBV30 to TRBJ2-7, with D possibly being TRBD1 (6 bases). The germline V and J ends were trimmed by 4 bases and 1 base, with 11 bases remaining between them. The CDR3 is 13 amino acids. CDR1 is GTSNPN and CDR2 is SVGIG in the germline V gene (reference sequence). CDR3 in amino acids: CAWTRQVSYEQYF. The CDR3 nucleotides read TGTGCCTGGACCCGACAGGTTTCCTACGAGCAGTACTTC.

The rearrangement uses TRBV30 and TRBJ2-7; D might be TRBD1 (5 bases). The V and J ends lost 0 bases and 0 bases respectively, with 6 bases between them. The CDR3 sequence is 13 residues long. Germline CDR1 reads GTSNPN; CDR2 reads SVGIG (reference sequence). The DNA of the CDR3 is TGTGCCTGGAGTGTACAGGACTCCTACGAGCAGTACTTC. Translated, it gives CAWSVQDSYEQYF.

This clonotype was seen at least ten times. The CDR3 region is CASSYPRRLGEQYF. Written as DNA, the CDR3 is TGTGCCAGCAGTTATCCTAGGCGCCTGGGGGAGCAGTACTTC. V is TRBV6-2 or TRBV6-3 and J is TRBJ2-7; D gene unclear. The germline V gene has CDR1 MNHEY and CDR2 SVGEGT. Trimming shortened V by 3 bases and J by 7 bases, and 16 bases separated the two germline ends. The CDR3 runs to 14 residues.

The CDR3 sequence: CATRQASEETQYF. As DNA, the CDR3 is TGTGCCACCAGACAAGCTTCGGAAGAGACCCAGTACTTC. The rearrangement links TRBV10-3 to TRBJ2-5, with D unclear. Trimming removed 10 bases at V and 3 bases at J, with 15 bases between. The CDR3 contains 13 residues. Germline CDR1 ENHRY, CDR2 SYGVKD.

The chain recombines TRBV28 with TRBJ2-4, with 16 bases lining up with TRBD2. Germline-derived CDR1 and CDR2 are MDHEN and SYDVKM. V shed 6 bases, J shed 7 bases, and the junction held 6 bases outside the gene matches. The CDR3 length is 16 residues. The CDR3, as DNA: TGTGCCAGCAGAGGGACTAGCGGGAGGGGCGGGAACATTCAGTACTTC. This sequence encodes CASRGTSGRGGNIQYF. Combining the CDR3 with reference TRBV28 and TRBJ2-4 gives the whole variable domain DVKVTQSSRYLVKRTGEKVFLECVQDMDHENMFWYRQDPGLGLRLIYFSYDVKMKEKGDIPEGYSVSREKKERFSLILESASTNQTSMYLCASRGTSGRGGNIQYFGAGTRLSVL.

The chain has TRBV28 and TRBJ2-7, with 10 bases identical to TRBD2. The CDR3 is made up of 15 amino acids. Germline CDR1 reads MDHEN; CDR2 reads SYDVKM. V dropped 2 bases and J dropped 7; count of bases not matched to a gene: 8. The CDR3 nucleotides are TGTGCCAGCAGTTTAGGGCTAGCGGGAGTTAAAGAGCAGTACTTC. The encoded protein is CASSLGLAGVKEQYF.

This rearrangement joins TRBV28 to TRBJ2-6; the D is unclear. With 7 bases removed from V and 0 bases from J, the gap between germline ends came to 7 bases. CDR1 is MDHEN, CDR2 SYDVKM, per germline. This CDR3 is built from 14 residues. The chain's CDR3 is CASTRSSGANVLTF. In nucleotides, the CDR3 is TGTGCCAGCACAAGGTCCTCTGGGGCCAACGTCCTGACTTTC. Complete variable domain (other parts from reference TRBV28 and TRBJ2-6): DVKVTQSSRYLVKRTGEKVFLECVQDMDHENMFWYRQDPGLGLRLIYFSYDVKMKEKGDIPEGYSVSREKKERFSLILESASTNQTSMYLCASTRSSGANVLTFGAGSRLTVL.

This clonotype was detected many times. The chain joins TRBV3-1 to TRBJ1-2, with 9 bases matching TRBD1. Germline CDR1 and CDR2: LGHDT and YNNKEL (reference sequence). The V segment lost 7 bases and the J segment 6 bases; nucleotides outside the gene matches: 6. This CDR3 contains 13 residues. CDR3 sequence reads: CASTKGQGNGYTF. The DNA of the CDR3 is TGTGCCAGCACCAAAGGACAGGGGAATGGCTACACCTTC. Using reference TRBV3-1 and TRBJ1-2 for the parts outside the CDR3, the full variable domain is DTAVSQTPKYLVTQMGNDKSIKCEQNLGHDTMYWYKQDSKKFLKIMFSYNNKELIINETVPNRFSPKSPDKAHLNLHINSLELGDSAVYFCASTKGQGNGYTFGSGTRLTVV.

About this clonotype itself: A junction end diverges from the germline sequence, so it may reflect a read error. The chain has TRBV3-1 and TRBJ1-3; the D is unclear. Germline CDR1 is LGHDT and CDR2 is YNNKEL (reference sequence). The CDR3 runs to 11 residues. DNA for the CDR3: TGTGCCAGCAGTGGCGGATCGACCACATATTTT. It specifies CASSGGSTTYF.